This T cell receptor (beta chain) comes out of a study of blood T cell repertoires in COVID-19. Study at large: The study drew acute and convalescent COVID-19 samples from the United States, Italy and Spain. The cDNA or gDNA used as material had been derived from T cells, B-cell-depleted T cells, or PBMCs.

In the source study's methods: Cell counts per sample came from amplifying reference gene primers. Repertoires were generated with immunoSEQ multiplex PCR, while TCRdb's copy carries only in-frame clones and drops some. The DNA was the basis for D and trimming; V, J and clone size are from that table. This table has fewer than 300,000 clones, roughly nine tenths appearing once. This clone was counted a few times. The sequenced sample was peripheral blood. This TCR derives from a woman aged 25 to 39 with COVID-19, enrolled during active disease.

The CDR3 nucleotides are TGCGCCAGCAGCTTGTACGGGGAAGAGACCCAGTACTTC. Translating gives CASSLYGEETQYF. The chain links TRBV5-1 to TRBJ2-5; a possible D gene is TRBD2 (5 bases). The CDR3 contains 13 residues. Germline V gives CDR1 SGHRS, CDR2 YFSETQ. V lost 1 base and J 3 bases, leaving 7 bases between the germline ends.